One and the same sample provided the 5 T cell receptor beta chains below, sequenced in a study of T cells after yellow fever vaccination. Each CDR3 protein is one row after TCRdb ran MiXCR on the 5' RACE reads. The sample has some 500,000 distinct CDR3 sequences; roughly 14% are singletons. The source was PBMCs, collected on the day of the yellow fever booster vaccination. These receptors were obtained from a man in his thirties or forties who received the YFV17D yellow fever vaccine.

The CDR3 coding sequence is TGCAGCGTTCCTCAAGAGACCCAGTACTTC. It yields the protein CSVPQETQYF. The gene calls are TRBV29-1 and TRBJ2-5; the D is unclear. Germline V gene data show CDR1 as SQVTM and CDR2 as ANQGSEA. Trimming stripped 5 bases from V and 2 bases from J, with 3 bases between. This CDR3 has 10 residues.

This clonotype was seen a few times. The chain links TRBV6-6 to TRBJ1-6; no clear D. V lost 0 bases and J lost 13, with 7 bases in between. The length of the CDR3 is 12 residues. Germline CDR1 and CDR2: MNHNY and SVGAGI (reference sequence). The CDR3 sequence is CASSYSWEPLHF. CDR3 DNA sequence: TGTGCCAGCAGTTACTCGTGGGAGCCCCTCCACTTT.

The chain recombines TRBV15 with TRBJ2-5; a weak D match, TRBD2 (7 bases). The germline gives CDR1 LNHNV, CDR2 YYDKDF (reference sequence). V lost 3 bases and J 5 bases, leaving 16 bases between the germline ends. The CDR3 contains 15 residues. CDR3 sequence: CATSRHREGSETQYF. The CDR3 coding sequence is TGTGCCACCAGCAGGCACAGGGAGGGCTCTGAGACCCAGTACTTC.

Only a few counts were recorded for this clonotype. This chain connects TRBV4-3 to TRBJ2-1; no firm D call. The CDR3 covers 14 residues. The germline V gene has CDR1 LGHNA and CDR2 YSLEER. V gave up 4 bases and J gave up 4 bases, with 11 bases separating them. In nucleotides, the CDR3 is TGCGCCAGCAGCCGATTGCCTCGATACAATGAGCAGTTCTTC. Amino acids: CASSRLPRYNEQFF.

The J gene is TRBJ2-7, the V gene TRBV6-5; D is perhaps TRBD2 (5 bases). CDR1 and CDR2 from the germline V gene are MNHEY and SVGAGI. Trimming took 6 bases from V and 0 from J, leaving 12 bases between them. The length of the CDR3 is 14 residues. The CDR3 loop reads CASSLAKSSYEQYF. The CDR3 region has the DNA TGTGCCAGCAGCTTAGCGAAGAGCTCCTACGAGCAGTACTTC.